Reported below is one TCR beta chain. The CDR3 loop spans 15 amino acids. In germline, CDR1 is LGHNA, CDR2 YNFKEQ. V gave up 1 base and J gave up 0 bases, with 8 bases separating them. The data were obtained in a study of blood T cell repertoires in COVID-19. Study in general: Italy, Spain and the United States were the sources of the convalescent and acute COVID-19 samples.

Per the study methods: Nucleated cell counts were estimated from reference gene primer amplification. Method: immunoSEQ multiplex PCR; TCRdb's copy keeps in-frame clones and lacks some. V, J and clone size reflect that table, while D and trimming were determined from the DNA. The sample shows hundreds of thousands of clones, 70% to 90% of them seen only once. The TCR comes from a human donor in a cohort sampled during active COVID-19. The genes are TRBV4-2 and TRBJ2-3; D gene uncertain. Sequencing was performed on peripheral blood. Here the CDR3 reads CASSQARSSTDTQYF. The DNA of the CDR3 is TGTGCCAGCAGCCAAGCGCGGTCTAGCACAGATACGCAGTATTTT.